The sequence of this T cell receptor beta chain was determined in a study of blood T cell repertoires in COVID-19. Study-wide context: The cDNA or gDNA used as material had been derived from T cells, B-cell-depleted T cells, or PBMCs.

Germline loops: CDR1 LNHDA, CDR2 SQIVND (reference sequence). The CDR3 is 16 amino acids. The V gene lost 0 bases and the J gene lost 4 bases, with 13 bases spanning the gap. In assigning cohorts, the study relied on participant-reported clinical history. Recovered Cohort 3 donors showed two negative PCRs, clearance, or symptom resolution. In the original processing: How many nucleated cells were present was estimated from reference gene primer amplification. Generated by immunoSEQ multiplex PCR, the TCRdb table keeps only in-frame clones and is missing some. V, J and clone size were drawn from that table, and D and trimming were deduced from the DNA. The top ten hold more than 0.8% of the sample, which has 320,000 or so clones, 87% seen once.

Source material: PBMCs or T cells enriched from blood (not recorded which). The TCR originated in a woman aged 25 to 39 who had recovered from COVID-19. The chain carries TRBV19 and TRBJ2-1; D unresolved. As DNA, the CDR3 is TGTGCCAGTAGTATAGATCATCAGGTGATGTACAATGAGCAGTTCTTC. Protein product: CASSIDHQVMYNEQFF.